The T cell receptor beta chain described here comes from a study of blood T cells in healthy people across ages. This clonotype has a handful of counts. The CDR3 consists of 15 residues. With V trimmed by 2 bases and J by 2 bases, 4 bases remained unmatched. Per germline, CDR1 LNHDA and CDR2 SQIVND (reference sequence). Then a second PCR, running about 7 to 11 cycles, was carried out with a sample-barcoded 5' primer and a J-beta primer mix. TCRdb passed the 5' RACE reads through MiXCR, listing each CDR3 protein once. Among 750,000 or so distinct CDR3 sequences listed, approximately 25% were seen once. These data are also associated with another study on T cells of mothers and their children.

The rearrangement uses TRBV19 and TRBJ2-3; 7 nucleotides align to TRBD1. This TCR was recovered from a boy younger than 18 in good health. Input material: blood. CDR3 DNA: TGTGCCAGTAGTATACGACAGGGACACACAGATACGCAGTATTTT. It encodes CASSIRQGHTDTQYF.